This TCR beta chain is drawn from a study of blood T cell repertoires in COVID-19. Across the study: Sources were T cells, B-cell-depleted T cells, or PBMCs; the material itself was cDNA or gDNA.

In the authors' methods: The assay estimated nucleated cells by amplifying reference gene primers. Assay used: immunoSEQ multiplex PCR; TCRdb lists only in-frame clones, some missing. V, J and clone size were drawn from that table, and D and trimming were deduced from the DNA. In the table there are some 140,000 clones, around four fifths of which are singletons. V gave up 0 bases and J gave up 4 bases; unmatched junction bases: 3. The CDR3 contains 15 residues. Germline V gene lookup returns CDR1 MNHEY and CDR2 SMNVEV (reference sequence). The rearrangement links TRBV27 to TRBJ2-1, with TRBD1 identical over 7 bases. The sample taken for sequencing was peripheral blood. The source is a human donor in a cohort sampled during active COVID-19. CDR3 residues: CASSLSRDRYNEQFF. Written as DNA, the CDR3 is TGTGCCAGCAGTTTATCCCGGGACAGATACAATGAGCAGTTCTTC.